Sequencing of this T cell receptor (beta chain) was carried out in a study of cytotoxic CD8 clonotypes in ibrutinib-treated CLL. Broader study findings: Starting clonality was above that of age-matched healthy donors and tracked circulating CD8+ T-cell counts.

CDR3 length: 15 amino acids. V shed 4 bases and J shed 4 bases, with 14 bases lying between them. The germline gives CDR1 SGHAT, CDR2 FQNNGV. In regard to this clone: Antigen: not known.

Produced via immunoSEQ multiplex PCR; TCRdb's table is partial and in-frame only. The top ten clones hold about 7.4% of a sample with tens of thousands of clones, 68% of them seen once. The receptor was isolated from a human donor with chronic lymphocytic leukemia. The chain recombines TRBV11-2 with TRBJ1-5; no clear D. The material sequenced was PBMCs, taken at disease progression, from a patient treated with ibrutinib. CDR3 residues: CASSSQGGTNQPQHF. CDR3 coding DNA: TGTGCCAGCAGCTCCCAAGGAGGCACTAATCAGCCCCAGCATTTT. Variable domain in full (rest from reference TRBV11-2 and TRBJ1-5): EAGVAQSPRYKIIEKRQSVAFWCNPISGHATLYWYQQILGQGPKLLIQFQNNGVVDDSQLPKDRFSAERLKGVDSTLKIQPAKLEDSAVYLCASSSQGGTNQPQHFGDGTRLSIL.